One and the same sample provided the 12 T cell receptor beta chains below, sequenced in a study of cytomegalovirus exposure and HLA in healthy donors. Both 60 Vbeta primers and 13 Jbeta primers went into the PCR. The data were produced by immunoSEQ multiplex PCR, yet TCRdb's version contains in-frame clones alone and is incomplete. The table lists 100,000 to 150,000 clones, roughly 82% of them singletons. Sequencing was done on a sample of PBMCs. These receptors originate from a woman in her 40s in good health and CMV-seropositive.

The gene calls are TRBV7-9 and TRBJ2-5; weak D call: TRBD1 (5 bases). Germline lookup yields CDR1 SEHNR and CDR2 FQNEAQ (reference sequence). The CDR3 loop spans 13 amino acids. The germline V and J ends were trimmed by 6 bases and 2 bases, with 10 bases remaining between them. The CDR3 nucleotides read TGTGCCAGCAGTTCGACAGAGCAAGAGACCCAGTACTTC. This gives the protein CASSSTEQETQYF.

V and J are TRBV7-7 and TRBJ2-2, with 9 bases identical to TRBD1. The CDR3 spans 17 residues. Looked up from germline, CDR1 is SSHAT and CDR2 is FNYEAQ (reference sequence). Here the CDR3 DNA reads TGTGCTAGTAGCTTCGGGTGGGGACAGGGTCACACCGGGGAGCTGTTTTTT. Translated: CASSFGWGQGHTGELFF.

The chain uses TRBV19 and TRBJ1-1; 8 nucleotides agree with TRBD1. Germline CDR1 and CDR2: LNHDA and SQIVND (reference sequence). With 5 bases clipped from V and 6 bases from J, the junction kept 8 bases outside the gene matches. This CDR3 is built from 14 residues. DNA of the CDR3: TGTGCCAGTAGTCCACAAGACAGGGGTGCTGAAGCTTTCTTT. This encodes CASSPQDRGAEAFF.

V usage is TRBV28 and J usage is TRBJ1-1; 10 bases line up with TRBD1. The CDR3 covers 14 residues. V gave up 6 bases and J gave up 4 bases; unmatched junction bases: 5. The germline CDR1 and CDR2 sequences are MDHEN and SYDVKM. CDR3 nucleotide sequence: TGTGCCAGCAGCCGCCGGACAGGGGGCACTGAAGCTTTCTTT. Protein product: CASSRRTGGTEAFF.

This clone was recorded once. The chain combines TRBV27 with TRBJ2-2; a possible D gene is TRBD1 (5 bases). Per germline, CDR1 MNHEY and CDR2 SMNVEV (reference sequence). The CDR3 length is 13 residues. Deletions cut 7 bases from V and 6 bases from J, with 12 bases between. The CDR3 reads CASKGQGAGELFF. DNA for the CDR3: TGTGCCAGCAAAGGGCAGGGCGCCGGGGAGCTGTTTTTT.

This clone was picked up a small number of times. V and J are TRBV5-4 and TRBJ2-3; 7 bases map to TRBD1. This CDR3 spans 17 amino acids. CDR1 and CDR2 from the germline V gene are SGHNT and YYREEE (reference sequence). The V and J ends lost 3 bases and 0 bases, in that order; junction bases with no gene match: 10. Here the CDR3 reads CASSSPRQGTSTDTQYF. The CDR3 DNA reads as TGTGCCAGCAGCTCCCCGAGACAGGGTACTAGCACAGATACGCAGTATTTT.

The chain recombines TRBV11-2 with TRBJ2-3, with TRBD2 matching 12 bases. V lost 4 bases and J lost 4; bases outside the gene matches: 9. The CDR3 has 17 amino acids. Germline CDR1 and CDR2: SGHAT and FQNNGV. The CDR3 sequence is CASSSYSSGGAADTQYF. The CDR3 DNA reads TGTGCCAGCAGCTCGTACTCTAGCGGGGGGGCGGCAGATACGCAGTATTTT. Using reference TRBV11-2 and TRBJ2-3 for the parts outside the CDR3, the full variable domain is EAGVAQSPRYKIIEKRQSVAFWCNPISGHATLYWYQQILGQGPKLLIQFQNNGVVDDSQLPKDRFSAERLKGVDSTLKIQPAKLEDSAVYLCASSSYSSGGAADTQYFGPGTRLTVL.

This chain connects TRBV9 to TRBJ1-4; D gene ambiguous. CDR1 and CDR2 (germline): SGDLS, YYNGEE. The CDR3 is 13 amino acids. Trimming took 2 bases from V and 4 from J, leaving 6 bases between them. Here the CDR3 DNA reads TGTGCCAGCAGCGTTAGTGGTAATGAAAAACTGTTTTTT. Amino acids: CASSVSGNEKLFF.

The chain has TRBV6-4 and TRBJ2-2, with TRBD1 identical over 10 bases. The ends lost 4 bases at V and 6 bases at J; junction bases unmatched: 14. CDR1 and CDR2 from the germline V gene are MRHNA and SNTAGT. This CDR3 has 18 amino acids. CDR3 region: CASSGTGTGEGGSGELFF. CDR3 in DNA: TGTGCCAGCAGTGGAACCGGGACAGGGGAAGGAGGTTCCGGGGAGCTGTTTTTT.

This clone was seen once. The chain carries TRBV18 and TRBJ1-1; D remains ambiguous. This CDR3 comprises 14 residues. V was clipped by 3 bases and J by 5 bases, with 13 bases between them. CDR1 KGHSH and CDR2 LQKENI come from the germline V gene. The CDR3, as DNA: TGTGCCAGCTCACCGTCAGATTTCCCGACTGAAGCTTTCTTT. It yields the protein CASSPSDFPTEAFF.

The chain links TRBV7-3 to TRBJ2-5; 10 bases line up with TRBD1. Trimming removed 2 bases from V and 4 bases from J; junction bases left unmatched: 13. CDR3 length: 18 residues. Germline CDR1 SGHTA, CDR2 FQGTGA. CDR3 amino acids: CASSLGVATGGAGETQYF. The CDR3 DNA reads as TGTGCCAGCAGCTTAGGGGTCGCGACAGGGGGCGCGGGAGAGACCCAGTACTTC.

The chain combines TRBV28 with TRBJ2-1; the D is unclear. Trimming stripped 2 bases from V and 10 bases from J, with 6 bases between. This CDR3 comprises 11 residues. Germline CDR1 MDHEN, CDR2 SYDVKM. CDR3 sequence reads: CASSLLREQFF. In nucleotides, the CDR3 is TGTGCCAGCAGTTTACTGCGGGAGCAGTTCTTC.